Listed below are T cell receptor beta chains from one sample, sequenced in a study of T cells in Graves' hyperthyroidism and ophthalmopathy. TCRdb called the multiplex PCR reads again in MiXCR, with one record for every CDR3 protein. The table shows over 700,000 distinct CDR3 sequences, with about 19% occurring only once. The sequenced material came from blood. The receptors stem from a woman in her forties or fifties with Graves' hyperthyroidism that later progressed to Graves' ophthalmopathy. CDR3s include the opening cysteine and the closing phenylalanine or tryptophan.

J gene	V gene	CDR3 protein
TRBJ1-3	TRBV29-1	CSVRSSQGAGNTIYF
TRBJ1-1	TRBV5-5	CASSLVSGGNTEAFF
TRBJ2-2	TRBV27	CASTPGQGVGELFF
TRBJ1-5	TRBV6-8	CASSYSGQYQPQHF
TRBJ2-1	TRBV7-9	CASSFGTVNNEQFF
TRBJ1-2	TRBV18	CASSPGAGYTF
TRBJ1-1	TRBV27	CASSVTGGNLVGTEAFF
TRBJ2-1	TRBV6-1	CASSGRQGLNNEQFF
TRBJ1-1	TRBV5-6	CASSSLVRGNTEAFF
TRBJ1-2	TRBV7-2	CASSVDRTGIRNGYTF
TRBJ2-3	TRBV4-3	CASSPDPGSKTDTQYF
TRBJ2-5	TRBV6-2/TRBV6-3	CASSYSLVNPGYF
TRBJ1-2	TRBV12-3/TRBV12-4	CASRNRDRGFSYGYTF
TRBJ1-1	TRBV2	CATLGFGGRTEAFF
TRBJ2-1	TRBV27	CASSFGLAGGDEQFF
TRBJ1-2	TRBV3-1	CASSQDPAGDGYTF
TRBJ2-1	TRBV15	CATSRDRRVNEQFF
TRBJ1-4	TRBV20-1	CSARALDKVVEKLFF
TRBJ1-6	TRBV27	CASRLTGGTSYNSPLHF
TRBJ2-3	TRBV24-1	CATSDPDRGTDTQYF
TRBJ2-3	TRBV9	CASSANWAGDTQYF
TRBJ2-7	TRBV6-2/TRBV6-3	CASSYGGNYEQYF
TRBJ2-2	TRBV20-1	CSAGVPGGGSTGELFF
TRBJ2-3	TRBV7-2	CASSPHRQGDTQYF
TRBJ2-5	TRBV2	CASSDPRTDVQGTQYF
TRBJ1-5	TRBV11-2	CASSLAGQSNQPQHF
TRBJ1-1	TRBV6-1	CASGESHGWGLMNTEAFF
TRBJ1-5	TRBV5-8	CASSADREVQPQHF
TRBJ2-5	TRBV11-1	CASSTSTGQETQYF
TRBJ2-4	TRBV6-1	CASSPGNQLLTKNIQYF
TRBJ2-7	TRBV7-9	CASSLVERAYEQYF
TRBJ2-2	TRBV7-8	CASSPSGTGPGELFF
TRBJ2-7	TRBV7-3	CASSSLPGQVDYEQYF
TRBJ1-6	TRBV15	CATSRDLPRAGNSPLHF
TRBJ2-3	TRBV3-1	CASSLQGNTQYF
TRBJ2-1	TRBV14	CASSQGRNSEQFF
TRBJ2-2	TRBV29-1	CSVPGQANTGELFF
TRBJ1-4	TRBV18	CASSSPTRATNEKLFF
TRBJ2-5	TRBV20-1	CSASLARSVETQYF
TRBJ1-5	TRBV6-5	CASSYSRQGNQPQHF
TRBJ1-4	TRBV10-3	CAISDPDRVEKLFF
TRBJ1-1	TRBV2	CASNLNPNTEAFF
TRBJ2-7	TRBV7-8	CASSLNPGLSYEQYF
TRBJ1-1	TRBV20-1	CSWSVGRSNTEAFF
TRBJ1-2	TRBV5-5	CASSFSAEPSPNYGYTF
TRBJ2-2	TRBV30	CAWRGNTGELFF
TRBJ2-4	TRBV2	CASSESRGQKNVFQYF
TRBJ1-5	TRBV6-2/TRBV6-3	CASNRRGGSNQPQHF
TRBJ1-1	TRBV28	CASSLWDRGLAFF
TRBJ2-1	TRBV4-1	CASSHFEGVRRNEQFF
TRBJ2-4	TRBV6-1	CASLNSWAQNIQYF
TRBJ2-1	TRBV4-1	CASSQEPGQGYNEQFF
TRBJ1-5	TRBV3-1	CASSHPGGAGQPQHF
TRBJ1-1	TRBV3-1	CASSRAKWAEAFF
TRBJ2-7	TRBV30	CAWSGQAGEQYF
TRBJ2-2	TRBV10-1	CASSEPGTANTGELFF
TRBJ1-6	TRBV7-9	CASSARVGGNSPLHF
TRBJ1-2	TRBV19	CASTKNQGVDYGYTF
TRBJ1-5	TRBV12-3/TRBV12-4	CASSLLRTGGHQPQHF
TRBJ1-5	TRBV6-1	CASSEALGPGNQPQHF